A selection of T cell receptor beta chains follows, all from one sample in a study of T cell repertoires in cytomegalovirus infection. TCRdb independently ran MiXCR on the reads; one entry per CDR3 protein. This table has 150,000 to 200,000 distinct CDR3 sequences, about 20% appearing once. Specimen: PBMCs. Every receptor here comes from a human donor in good health (CMV status not recorded). Some clones in this sample may be carry-over from other donors' samples. Both conserved end residues are part of each CDR3. Fields, in order: clone size, D gene, J gene, V gene, CDR3 DNA, CDR3 protein. The D gene is left open where the match is weak. Only part of the rows carry a size: once, few, many, or a class if the clone is expanded.

-,-,TRBJ2-3,TRBV4-1,TGCGCCAGCAGCACTCTCGAGAAAGATACGCAGTATTTT,CASSTLEKDTQYF
many,-,TRBJ1-5,TRBV7-8,TGTGCCAGCAGCGAATTACACGGAGGCTTCGATCAGCCCCAGCATTTT,CASSELHGGFDQPQHF
-,TRBD2,TRBJ2-5,TRBV5-6,TGTGCCAGCAGCTTGCCGGGAGGTCGGGCGGGAGAGACCCAGTACTTC,CASSLPGGRAGETQYF
-,TRBD1,TRBJ1-1,TRBV5-6,TGTGCCAGCAGCTTAACAGGGGGACGGATCACTGATGCTTTCTTT,CASSLTGGRITDAFF
many,TRBD1,TRBJ2-2,TRBV5-5,TGTGCCAGCAGCCGGACAGGGTGGACCGGGGAGCTGTTTTTT,CASSRTGWTGELFF
few,TRBD1,TRBJ2-3,TRBV25-1,TGTGCCAGCAGTGAAAAAACAGGGGGCTTTAGCACAGATACGCAGTATTTT,CASSEKTGGFSTDTQYF
-,-,TRBJ1-2,TRBV5-8,TGTGCCAGCAGCTTGGCCGGGGGCGGCTACACCTTC,CASSLAGGGYTF
-,TRBD2,TRBJ2-6,TRBV20-1,TGCAGTGCTATGGGAGGGACTCCTGGGGCCAACGTCCTGACTTTC,CSAMGGTPGANVLTF
few,-,TRBJ1-1,TRBV7-9,TGTGCCAGCAGCCCATCCGCTGGAGCTTTCTTT,CASSPSAGAFF
-,TRBD2,TRBJ2-5,TRBV2,TGTGCCTGTGGGATGAGCGGGGGCCACCAAGAGACCCAGTACTTC,CACGMSGGHQETQYF
few,TRBD1,TRBJ2-3,TRBV5-1,TGCGCCAGCAGCTTACCGGGACAGAGCACAGATACGCAGTATTTT,CASSLPGQSTDTQYF
few,TRBD1,TRBJ1-5,TRBV28,TGTGCCAGCAGGGCAGGGGGCCCAAATCAGCCCCAGCATTTT,CASRAGGPNQPQHF
-,-,TRBJ1-1,TRBV29-1,TGCAGCGTTGCCATGACAACAGGGCGCGGCACTGAAGCTTTCTTT,CSVAMTTGRGTEAFF
few,-,TRBJ2-1,TRBV7-9,TGTGCCAGCAACCCGGGGGGCGGGTTTAATGAGCAGTTCTTC,CASNPGGGFNEQFF
many,-,TRBJ2-2,TRBV20-1,TGCAGTGCTAGCCCCACCCAGGGGGGGAACACCGGGGAGCTGTTTTTT,CSASPTQGGNTGELFF
-,TRBD1,TRBJ2-2,TRBV29-1,TGCAGCGTACCCGGACAGGGGGCGTTTGGGACCGGGGAGCTGTTTTTT,CSVPGQGAFGTGELFF
-,TRBD1,TRBJ2-1,TRBV5-4,TGTGCCAGCAGCGAGGGACAGGGGAGGAATGAGCAGTTCTTC,CASSEGQGRNEQFF
many,-,TRBJ2-7,TRBV7-2,TGTGCCAGCAGCGCCTACTCCTACGAGCAGTACTTC,CASSAYSYEQYF
-,-,TRBJ1-1,TRBV20-1,TGCAGTGCTAGAGAGGCGTACGGGACACCGGATACTGAAGCTTTCTTT,CSAREAYGTPDTEAFF
many,-,TRBJ1-3,TRBV7-8,TGTGCCAGCAGCTTAGCGGGGGTCGCTGGAAACACCATATATTTT,CASSLAGVAGNTIYF
many,-,TRBJ2-5,TRBV7-3,TGTGCCAGCAGCCCAAGCGCCAGAAAAGAGACCCAGTACTTC,CASSPSARKETQYF
many,-,TRBJ2-7,TRBV7-8,TGTGCCAGCAGCTTAGCCGACAGGACCCAAGAGCAGTACTTC,CASSLADRTQEQYF
-,-,TRBJ2-3,TRBV12-3/TRBV12-4,TGTGCCAGCAGTTTACCGACCGGGGATACGCAGTATTTT,CASSLPTGDTQYF
few,-,TRBJ1-1,TRBV7-9,TGTGCCAGCAGCTTAGAGGGGTCGAACACTGAAGCTTTCTTT,CASSLEGSNTEAFF
-,-,TRBJ2-7,TRBV3-1,TGTGCCAGCAGCCCTCGGGGACTCACCTACGAGCAGTACTTC,CASSPRGLTYEQYF
-,-,TRBJ1-2,TRBV12-3/TRBV12-4,TGTGCCAGCAGTTTAGGGAGGAGAAGATCTAACTATGGCTACACCTTC,CASSLGRRRSNYGYTF
many,-,TRBJ2-7,TRBV5-1,TGCGCCAGCAGCTCGAAGATGGCCTCCGAGCAGTACTTC,CASSSKMASEQYF
-,-,TRBJ1-1,TRBV6-2/TRBV6-3,TGTGCCAGCAATGACCCCTGGGGGGTACGAGAAACTGAAGCTTTCTTT,CASNDPWGVRETEAFF
few,TRBD2,TRBJ2-3,TRBV2,TGTGCCAGCAGTTACAAGCGGGAGTCTGGGTATTTT,CASSYKRESGYF
-,-,TRBJ1-1,TRBV7-4,TGTGCCAGCAGCACCCAACGGAAGGACACTGAAGCTTTCTTT,CASSTQRKDTEAFF
-,TRBD1,TRBJ1-1,TRBV5-6,TGTGCCAGCAGCCGTCCCGGGACAGGCATTGAAGCTTTCTTT,CASSRPGTGIEAFF
many,TRBD2,TRBJ2-7,TRBV7-2,TGTGCCAGCAGCTCACTGACTAGCAGCTACGAGCAGTACTTC,CASSSLTSSYEQYF
many,TRBD1,TRBJ1-5,TRBV10-2,TGCGCCAGCAGTGACGGGACAGGGGCTCAGCCCCAGCATTTT,CASSDGTGAQPQHF
-,-,TRBJ1-1,TRBV5-1,TGCGCCAGCAGCTTGGAAGGACAGAAGAACACTGAAGCTTTCTTT,CASSLEGQKNTEAFF
few,TRBD2,TRBJ2-1,TRBV5-1,TGCGCCAGCAGCTTCGCACTAGCGGGAAACAATGAGCAGTTCTTC,CASSFALAGNNEQFF
many,TRBD2,TRBJ2-7,TRBV7-9,TGTGCCAGCAGCATAGCGACTAGCGGGAGGGCCTGGGAGCAGTACTTC,CASSIATSGRAWEQYF
once,-,TRBJ1-5,TRBV25-1,TGTGCCAGCAGTGATACGTCGTTGGGAACAGGCGTTAGCAATCAGCCCCAGCATTTT,CASSDTSLGTGVSNQPQHF
many,-,TRBJ1-1,TRBV7-8,TGTGCCAGCAGCCCAGTTCCAAGGCCGGATGAAGCTTTCTTT,CASSPVPRPDEAFF
many,TRBD2,TRBJ2-7,TRBV29-1,TGCAGCGTCACCCATAGCGGGGTCTACGAGCAGTACTTC,CSVTHSGVYEQYF
-,TRBD2,TRBJ2-5,TRBV2,TGTGCCAGCAGAGATAGCGGGAGTGAGACCCAGTACTTC,CASRDSGSETQYF
-,TRBD1,TRBJ2-7,TRBV20-1,TGCAGTGCGGCCGAACAGGGGTATCCGGGCTACGAGCAGTACTTC,CSAAEQGYPGYEQYF
few,-,TRBJ1-2,TRBV7-4,TGTGCCAGCAGCCACAGTGACAGGACCTATGGCTACACCTTC,CASSHSDRTYGYTF
-,-,TRBJ2-2,TRBV27,TGTGCCAGCAGATTCGACCTCTCCACCGGGGAGCTGTTTTTT,CASRFDLSTGELFF
many,TRBD1,TRBJ2-7,TRBV7-2,TGTGCCAGCAGCTTTAAAAGACAGGGGGACTACGAGCAGTACTTC,CASSFKRQGDYEQYF
many,-,TRBJ2-7,TRBV27,TGTGCCAGCAGGGACTTTTACGAGCAGTACTTC,CASRDFYEQYF
-,-,TRBJ2-1,TRBV12-3/TRBV12-4,TGTGCCAGCAGTTTAGGCAGGGGAGAGCAGTTCTTC,CASSLGRGEQFF
-,-,TRBJ1-1,TRBV29-1,TGCAGCGTTGAAGGTGGACGGGAAGCTTTCTTT,CSVEGGREAFF
-,-,TRBJ1-3,TRBV25-1,TGTGTCAGCCTGACGGTCTCTGGAAACACCATATATTTT,CVSLTVSGNTIYF
few,-,TRBJ2-6,TRBV9,TGTGCCAGCAGCGGAAGCAGGAGTGGGAAGTCCTCTGGGGCCAACGTCCTGACTTTC,CASSGSRSGKSSGANVLTF